This T cell receptor beta chain was recorded in a study of graft-versus-host responses after intestinal transplantation. About the study: All recipients were given anti-thymocyte globulin induction, and tacrolimus and steroids were then administered for 2 to 3 years.

Some clones are missing from TCRdb's copy, which holds only in-frame ones; the method was immunoSEQ multiplex PCR. The sample has under 20,000 clones, 38% seen once; the top ten hold about 0.9%. This clonotype originated in a human patient who received an intestinal transplant. The source was alloreactive CD4+ T cells from a mixed lymphocyte reaction culture, collected before intestinal transplant. Subset denoted: CFSE-low proliferating T cells sorted from roughly six-day pre-transplant mixed lymphocyte reaction (GvH or HvG direction).

The CDR3 region has the DNA TGTGCCAGCAGCCAAGATCGCCGGGGTGAGCAGTACTTC. This codes for CASSQDRRGEQYF. The chain employs TRBV14 and TRBJ2-7; TRBD2 might be the D (5 bases). Germline V gene sequence: CDR1 SGHDN, CDR2 FVKESK. The CDR3 totals 13 residues. V was shortened by 0 bases and J by 7 bases, with 10 bases between the two germline ends. Complete variable domain (other parts from reference TRBV14 and TRBJ2-7): EAGVTQFPSHSVIEKGQTVTLRCDPISGHDNLYWYRRVMGKEIKFLLHFVKESKQDESGMPNNRFLAERTGGTYSTLKVQPAELEDSGVYFCASSQDRRGEQYFGPGTRLTVT.